The source of this TCR beta chain is a study of cytomegalovirus exposure and HLA in healthy donors. Of note for this clone: Its antigen remains unknown.

Study-wide points: It was about 150 TCR beta chains that were listed as cytomegalovirus-associated. A later analysis linked a missense DCLRE1C variant to TCR beta V- and J-gene trimming. HLA alleles showed associations with 15,000 to 20,000 TCR beta sequences in a later analysis, at a 0.05 false discovery rate. Later analysis showed TCR association rates varying by HLA locus, highest for DRB1 and lowest for HLA-C.

Trimming pared 3 bases from V and 4 bases from J, leaving 18 bases between. In germline, CDR1 is LNHDA, CDR2 SQIVND (reference sequence). The CDR3 totals 16 residues. Primers: 60 Vbeta forward and 13 Jbeta reverse. Data came from immunoSEQ multiplex PCR; TCRdb stores just in-frame clones and leaves some out. Of over 150,000 clones in the sample, about 64% were seen once. The receptor was derived from a man aged 50 to 60 in good health and CMV-seronegative. Sequencing was carried out using PBMCs. V gene TRBV19 combines with J gene TRBJ1-1; D possibly corresponds to TRBD1 (6 bases). The CDR3 coding sequence is TGTGCCAGTAGTATTATGGGGGCGCGGATGGGCACTGAAGCTTTCTTT. Amino acid sequence: CASSIMGARMGTEAFF. Drawing the rest from reference TRBV19 and TRBJ1-1, the complete variable domain is DGGITQSPKYLFRKEGQNVTLSCEQNLNHDAMYWYRQDPGQGLRLIYYSQIVNDFQKGDIAEGYSVSREKKESFPLTVTSAQKNPTAFYLCASSIMGARMGTEAFFGQGTRLTVV.